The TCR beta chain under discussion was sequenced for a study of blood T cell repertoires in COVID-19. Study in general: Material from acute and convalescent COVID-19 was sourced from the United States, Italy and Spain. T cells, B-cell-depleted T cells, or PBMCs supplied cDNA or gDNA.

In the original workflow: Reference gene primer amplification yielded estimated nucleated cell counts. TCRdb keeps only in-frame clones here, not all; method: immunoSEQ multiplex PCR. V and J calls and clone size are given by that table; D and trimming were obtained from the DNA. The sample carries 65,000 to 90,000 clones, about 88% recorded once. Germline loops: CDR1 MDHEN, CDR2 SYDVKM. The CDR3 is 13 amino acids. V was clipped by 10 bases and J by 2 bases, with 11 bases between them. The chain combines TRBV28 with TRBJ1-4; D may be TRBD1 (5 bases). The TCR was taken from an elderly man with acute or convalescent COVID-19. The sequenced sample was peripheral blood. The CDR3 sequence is CATLGGTNEKLFF. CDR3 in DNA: TGTGCCACCCTCGGGGGGACTAATGAAAAACTGTTTTTT.